This paragraph covers one TCR beta chain sequence. Its target is unknown. This sample was taken from a study of ipilimumab plus nivolumab after autologous stem cell transplantation. Study-wide results and limits: Authors suggest TCR repertoire, Treg phenotype and gut microbiota support further study.

Ipilimumab, 1 mg/kg, started 14 to 28 days after autologous transplant. V lost 3 bases, J lost 2 bases, and 14 bases lay in between. Germline V gene data show CDR1 as GTSNPN and CDR2 as SVGIG (reference sequence). The CDR3 covers 16 residues. Data came from immunoSEQ multiplex PCR; TCRdb stores just in-frame clones and leaves some out. This table has 20,000 to 25,000 clones, less than 85% appearing once. The chain joins TRBV30 to TRBJ2-6; D may correspond to TRBD1 or TRBD2 (6 bases each). This sequence was found in a male donor with diffuse large B-cell lymphoma. The input for sequencing was PBMCs, taken in a trial of ipilimumab plus nivolumab as post-transplant consolidation. This chain's CDR3 is CAWRGRGLAGANVLTF. The CDR3, as DNA: TGTGCCTGGAGGGGCAGGGGACTGGCTGGGGCCAACGTCCTGACTTTC.